These 10 T cell receptor beta chains were all obtained from the same sample, sequenced in a study of T-cell memory formation after mild COVID-19. Each CDR3 protein is one row after TCRdb ran MiXCR on the 5' RACE reads. The sample yields about 470,000 distinct CDR3 sequences, about 20% seen once. Source material: PBMCs or a T cell subset sorted from them (not recorded which). The receptor source for this set is an adult woman who had mild COVID-19 (a few samples of this study predate the infection). Cell type and time point are not known.

This clonotype was observed a handful of times. The chain links TRBV24-1 to TRBJ2-3; D possibly corresponds to TRBD2 (5 bases). CDR3 length equals 14 residues. V lost 9 bases and J lost 5, with 17 bases in between. Germline CDR1 is KGHDR and CDR2 is SFDVKD. For the CDR3, the DNA is TGTGCCACCCTACCCGCACGGGGATTAGATACGCAGTATTTT. Protein product: CATLPARGLDTQYF.

This clonotype was counted a few times. The gene calls are TRBV9 and TRBJ2-3; 8 positions agree with TRBD2. V lost 0 bases and J lost 5; bases outside the gene matches: 2. The CDR3 length is 14 residues. CDR1 is SGDLS and CDR2 is YYNGEE in the germline V gene. Here the CDR3 reads CASSVVLAGDTQYF. CDR3 DNA sequence: TGTGCCAGCAGCGTAGTGCTAGCGGGAGATACGCAGTATTTT.

The V and J genes are TRBV12-3 or TRBV12-4 and TRBJ1-1; 8 nucleotides line up with TRBD1. The CDR3 runs to 13 residues. Unmatched junction bases numbered 9, after V lost 5 bases and J lost 10 bases. CDR3 amino acids: CASSQRTGSRAFF. As DNA, the CDR3 is TGTGCCAGCAGTCAACGGACAGGGAGTAGAGCTTTCTTT.

The J gene is TRBJ2-5, the V gene TRBV20-1; D unresolved. CDR1 DFQATT and CDR2 SNEGSKA come from the germline V gene (reference sequence). Trimming pared 3 bases from V and 3 bases from J, leaving 5 bases between. The CDR3 contains 11 residues. This CDR3 reads CSASWEETQYF. The DNA of the CDR3 is TGCAGTGCTAGTTGGGAAGAGACCCAGTACTTC.

This clonotype was seen many times. This chain joins TRBV5-1 and TRBJ1-6, with a tentative D call TRBD1 (6 bases). V lost 4 bases to trimming and J lost 0 bases, with 14 bases between them. The CDR3 covers 17 residues. Per germline, CDR1 SGHRS and CDR2 YFSETQ. Here the CDR3 reads CASSRQESSSYNSPLHF. The CDR3 nucleotides read TGCGCCAGCAGCCGACAGGAGTCGAGCTCCTATAATTCACCCCTCCACTTT. Looking up the rest from reference TRBV5-1 and TRBJ1-6 gives the full variable domain: KAGVTQTPRYLIKTRGQQVTLSCSPISGHRSVSWYQQTPGQGLQFLFEYFSETQRNKGNFPGRFSGRQFSNSRSEMNVSTLELGDSALYLCASSRQESSSYNSPLHFGNGTRLTVT.

This clonotype occurred a few times. CDR3 sequence (DNA): TGCGCCAGCAGCACAGACCTGGGAGCCAAAAACATTCAGTACTTC. Its translation: CASSTDLGAKNIQYF. The V call is TRBV5-1, the J call TRBJ2-4; D is unresolved. This CDR3 is built from 15 residues. Germline V gives CDR1 SGHRS, CDR2 YFSETQ. The ends were cut back, 4 bases at V and 0 bases at J, with 11 bases in the middle. The full variable domain, rest sourced from reference TRBV5-1 and TRBJ2-4, is KAGVTQTPRYLIKTRGQQVTLSCSPISGHRSVSWYQQTPGQGLQFLFEYFSETQRNKGNFPGRFSGRQFSNSRSEMNVSTLELGDSALYLCASSTDLGAKNIQYFGAGTRLSVL.

At least ten counts were recorded for this clonotype. The chain carries TRBV6-2 or TRBV6-3 and TRBJ2-1; 9 bases agree with TRBD2. CDR3 length equals 18 residues. V shed 0 bases and J 3 bases; nucleotides not matched to a gene: 9. Germline CDR1 reads MNHEY; CDR2 reads SVGEGT. The CDR3 protein is CASSYSGKVAGVYNEQFF. CDR3 sequence (DNA): TGTGCCAGCAGTTACTCCGGGAAGGTAGCGGGAGTCTACAATGAGCAGTTCTTC.

Only one count was recorded for this clonotype. V and J are TRBV19 and TRBJ2-6, with no clear D. Trimming cost V 3 bases and J 1 base, with 7 bases left between them. CDR1 and CDR2 (germline): LNHDA, SQIVND (reference sequence). The CDR3 loop spans 15 amino acids. CDR3 DNA: TGTGCCAGTAGTATGCACAAGTCTGGGGCCAACGTCCTGACTTTC. Residues: CASSMHKSGANVLTF.

This clonotype was observed at least ten times. This chain connects TRBV6-2 or TRBV6-3 to TRBJ2-1; no definite D call. The germline V gene has CDR1 MNHEY and CDR2 SVGEGT. Trimming cost V 6 bases and J 9 bases, with 15 bases left between them. The CDR3 runs 13 residues. This chain's CDR3 is CASRPAWAVEQFF. DNA for the CDR3: TGTGCCAGCAGACCGGCCTGGGCGGTTGAGCAGTTCTTC.

The chain carries TRBV20-1 and TRBJ1-2; D is possibly TRBD1 (6 bases). CDR1 and CDR2 from the germline V gene are DFQATT and SNEGSKA (reference sequence). This CDR3 has 16 residues. Trimming pared 0 bases from V and 4 bases from J, leaving 18 bases between. CDR3 region: CSARDGTGNFVYGYTF. The CDR3 nucleotides are TGCAGTGCTAGAGATGGCACAGGGAATTTTGTCTATGGCTACACCTTC.